Described below is a single T cell receptor beta chain sequence and its context. The germline V gene has CDR1 SNHLY and CDR2 FYNNEI. V shed 9 bases, J shed 4 bases, and the junction held 7 bases outside the gene matches. This CDR3 is built from 14 residues. The data were taken from a study of control samples from healthy donors and cancer patients. Generated by immunoSEQ multiplex PCR, the TCRdb table keeps only in-frame clones and is missing some. The table includes 120,000 or so clones, roughly 90% detected once. The clonotype originates from a man aged 18 to 35 in good health. The sample consisted of blood. This chain uses TRBV2 with TRBJ1-1, with TRBD1 matching 11 bases. The CDR3 DNA is TGTGCCAGAGCAAGGGACAGGGGGTTCACTGAAGCTTTCTTT. This encodes CARARDRGFTEAFF. Drawing the rest from reference TRBV2 and TRBJ1-1, the complete variable domain is EPEVTQTPSHQVTQMGQEVILRCVPISNHLYFYWYRQILGQKVEFLVSFYNNEISEKSEIFDDQFSVERPDGSNFTLKIRSTKLEDSAMYFCARARDRGFTEAFFGQGTRLTVV.